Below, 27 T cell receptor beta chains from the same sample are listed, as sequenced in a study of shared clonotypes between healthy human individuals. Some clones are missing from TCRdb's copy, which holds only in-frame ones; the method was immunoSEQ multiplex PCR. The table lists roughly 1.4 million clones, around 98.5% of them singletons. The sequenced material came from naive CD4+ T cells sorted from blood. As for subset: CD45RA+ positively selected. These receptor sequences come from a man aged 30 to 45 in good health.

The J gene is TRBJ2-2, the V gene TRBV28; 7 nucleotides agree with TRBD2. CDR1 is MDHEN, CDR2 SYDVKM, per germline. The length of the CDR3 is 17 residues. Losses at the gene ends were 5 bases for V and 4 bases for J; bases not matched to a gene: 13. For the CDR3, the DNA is TGTGCCAGCAGTCCTATAGCGGGCAAACTCCCCACCGGGGAGCTGTTTTTT. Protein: CASSPIAGKLPTGELFF.

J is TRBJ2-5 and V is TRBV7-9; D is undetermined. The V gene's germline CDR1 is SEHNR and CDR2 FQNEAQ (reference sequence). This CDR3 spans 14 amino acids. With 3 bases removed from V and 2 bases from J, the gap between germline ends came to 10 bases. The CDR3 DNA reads TGTGCCAGCAGCTTTCGGGCGGTTCAAGAGACCCAGTACTTC. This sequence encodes CASSFRAVQETQYF.

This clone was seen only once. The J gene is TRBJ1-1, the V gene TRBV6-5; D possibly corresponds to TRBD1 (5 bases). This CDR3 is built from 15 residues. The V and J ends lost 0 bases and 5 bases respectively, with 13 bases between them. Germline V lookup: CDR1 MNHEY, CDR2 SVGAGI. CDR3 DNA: TGTGCCAGCAGTTACTCGGGGCTACGAAGGACTGAAGCTTTCTTT. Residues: CASSYSGLRRTEAFF.

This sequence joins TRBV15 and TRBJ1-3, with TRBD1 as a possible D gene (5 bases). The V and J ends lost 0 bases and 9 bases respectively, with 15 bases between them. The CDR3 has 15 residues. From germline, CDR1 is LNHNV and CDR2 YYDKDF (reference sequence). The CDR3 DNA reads TGTGCCACCAGCAGAGATCTGGGGGGTGGTGGCACCATATATTTT. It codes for CATSRDLGGGGTIYF.

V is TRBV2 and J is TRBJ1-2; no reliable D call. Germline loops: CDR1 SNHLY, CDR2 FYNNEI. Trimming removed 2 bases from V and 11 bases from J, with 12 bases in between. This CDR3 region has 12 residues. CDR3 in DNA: TGTGCCAGCAGTGAAATCGTGCATTCGTACACCTTC. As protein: CASSEIVHSYTF.

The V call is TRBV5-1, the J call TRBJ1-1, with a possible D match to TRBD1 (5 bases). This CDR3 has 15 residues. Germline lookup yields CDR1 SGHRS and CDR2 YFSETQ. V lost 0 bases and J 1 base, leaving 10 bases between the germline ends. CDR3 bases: TGCGCCAGCAGCTTGGCCGTGGGGACGAACACTGAAGCTTTCTTT. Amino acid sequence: CASSLAVGTNTEAFF.

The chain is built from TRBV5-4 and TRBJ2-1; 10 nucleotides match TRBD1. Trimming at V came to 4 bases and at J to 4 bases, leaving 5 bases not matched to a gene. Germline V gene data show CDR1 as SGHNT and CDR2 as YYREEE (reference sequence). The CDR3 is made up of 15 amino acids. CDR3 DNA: TGTGCCAGCAGCACGGGACAGGGGATTTACAATGAGCAGTTCTTC. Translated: CASSTGQGIYNEQFF.

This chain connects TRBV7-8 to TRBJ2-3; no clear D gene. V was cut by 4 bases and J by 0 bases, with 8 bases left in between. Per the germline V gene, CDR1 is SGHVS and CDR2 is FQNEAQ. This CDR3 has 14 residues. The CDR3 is CASSSQESTDTQYF. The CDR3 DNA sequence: TGTGCCAGCAGCTCTCAGGAGAGCACAGATACGCAGTATTTT.

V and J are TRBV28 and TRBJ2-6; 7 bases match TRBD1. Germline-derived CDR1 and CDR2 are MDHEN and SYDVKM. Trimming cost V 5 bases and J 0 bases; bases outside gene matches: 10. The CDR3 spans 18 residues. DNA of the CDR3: TGTGCCAGCAGTCCCGCCGGGGCAGGGGGCTCTGGGGCCAACGTCCTGACTTTC. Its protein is CASSPAGAGGSGANVLTF.

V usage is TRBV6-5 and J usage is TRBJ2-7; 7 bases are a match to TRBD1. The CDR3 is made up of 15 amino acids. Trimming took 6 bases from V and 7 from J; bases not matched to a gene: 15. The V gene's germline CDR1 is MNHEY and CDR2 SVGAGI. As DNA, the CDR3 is TGTGCCAGCAGGCCCAGGGACAGCCGTTCGTCGGAGCAGTACTTC. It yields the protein CASRPRDSRSSEQYF.

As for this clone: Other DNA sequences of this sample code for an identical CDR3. The CDR3 nucleotides are TGTGCCAGCTCACCATTAGGGGCCAAAAACATTCAGTACTTC. Translated, it gives CASSPLGAKNIQYF. This chain uses TRBV18 with TRBJ2-4; the D is unclear. Trimming removed 2 bases at V and 1 base at J, with 6 bases between. CDR1 is KGHSH, CDR2 LQKENI, per germline. There are 14 residues in the CDR3.

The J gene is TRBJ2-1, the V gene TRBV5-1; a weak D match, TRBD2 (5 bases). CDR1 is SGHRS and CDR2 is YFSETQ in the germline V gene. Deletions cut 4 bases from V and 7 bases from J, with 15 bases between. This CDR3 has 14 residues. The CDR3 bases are TGCGCCAGCAGCCCTCCGACGGGGTATAATGAGCAGTTCTTC. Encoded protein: CASSPPTGYNEQFF.

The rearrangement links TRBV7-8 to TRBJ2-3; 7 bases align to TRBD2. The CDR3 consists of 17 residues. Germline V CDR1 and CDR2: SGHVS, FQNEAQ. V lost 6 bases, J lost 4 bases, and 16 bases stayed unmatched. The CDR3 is CASSPRRVREWADTQYF. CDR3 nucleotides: TGTGCCAGCAGTCCTAGGAGAGTGCGGGAGTGGGCAGATACGCAGTATTTT.

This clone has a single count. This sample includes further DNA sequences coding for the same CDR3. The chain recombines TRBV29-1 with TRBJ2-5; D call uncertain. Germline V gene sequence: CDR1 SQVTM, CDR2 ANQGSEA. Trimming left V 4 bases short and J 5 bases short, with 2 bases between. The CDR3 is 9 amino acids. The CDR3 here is CSVGETQYF. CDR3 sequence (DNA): TGCAGCGTTGGTGAGACCCAGTACTTC.

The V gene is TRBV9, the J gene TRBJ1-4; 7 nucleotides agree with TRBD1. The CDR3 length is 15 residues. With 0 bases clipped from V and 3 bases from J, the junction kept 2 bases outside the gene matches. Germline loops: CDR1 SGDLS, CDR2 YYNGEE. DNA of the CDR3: TGTGCCAGCAGCGTAGCGCAGGGGGCTAATGAAAAACTGTTTTTT. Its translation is CASSVAQGANEKLFF.

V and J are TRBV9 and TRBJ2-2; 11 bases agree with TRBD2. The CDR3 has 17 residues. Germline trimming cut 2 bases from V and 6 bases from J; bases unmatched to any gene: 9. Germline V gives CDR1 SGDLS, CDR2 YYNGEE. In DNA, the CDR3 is TGTGCCAGCAGCGTCTATCCTAGCGGGAGGATGTCCGGGGAGCTGTTTTTT. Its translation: CASSVYPSGRMSGELFF.

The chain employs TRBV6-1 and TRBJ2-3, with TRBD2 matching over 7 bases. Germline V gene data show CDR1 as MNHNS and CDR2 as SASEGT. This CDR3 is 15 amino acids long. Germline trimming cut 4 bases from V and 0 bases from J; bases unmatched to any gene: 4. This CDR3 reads CASSAAGVSTDTQYF. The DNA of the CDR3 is TGTGCCAGCAGTGCCGCGGGGGTTAGCACAGATACGCAGTATTTT.

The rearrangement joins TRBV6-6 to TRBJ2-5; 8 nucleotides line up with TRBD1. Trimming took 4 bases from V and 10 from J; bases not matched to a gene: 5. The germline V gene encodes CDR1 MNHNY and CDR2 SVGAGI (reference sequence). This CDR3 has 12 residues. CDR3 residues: CASSSDRVVQYF. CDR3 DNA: TGTGCCAGCAGTTCGGACAGGGTTGTCCAGTACTTC.

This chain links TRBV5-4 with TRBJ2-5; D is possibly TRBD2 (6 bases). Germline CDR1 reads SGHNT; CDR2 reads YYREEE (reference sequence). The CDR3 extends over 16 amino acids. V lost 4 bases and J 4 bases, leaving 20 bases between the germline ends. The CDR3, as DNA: TGTGCCAGCAGCCCAATGCTCGGGGGTCTTGGAGAGACCCAGTACTTC. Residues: CASSPMLGGLGETQYF.

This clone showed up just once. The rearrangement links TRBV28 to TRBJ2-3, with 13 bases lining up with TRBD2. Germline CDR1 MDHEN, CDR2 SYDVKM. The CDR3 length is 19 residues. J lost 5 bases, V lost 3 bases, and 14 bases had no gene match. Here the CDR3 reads CASSFWDWTSGSLGDTQYF. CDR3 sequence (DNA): TGTGCCAGCAGTTTTTGGGATTGGACTAGCGGGAGTTTAGGAGATACGCAGTATTTT.

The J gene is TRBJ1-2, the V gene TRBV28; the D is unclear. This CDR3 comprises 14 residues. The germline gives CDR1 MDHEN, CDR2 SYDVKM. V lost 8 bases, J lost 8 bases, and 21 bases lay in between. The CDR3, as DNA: TGTGCCAGCGCCCCCCAAGCTGTAGGAATCGGCTACACCTTC. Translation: CASAPQAVGIGYTF.

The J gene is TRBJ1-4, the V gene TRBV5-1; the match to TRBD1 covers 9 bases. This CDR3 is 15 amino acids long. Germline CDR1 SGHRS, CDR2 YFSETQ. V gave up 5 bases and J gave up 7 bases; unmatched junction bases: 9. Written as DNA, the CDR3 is TGCGCCAGCAGGGGGACAGGGAGCGTCGGTGAAAAACTGTTTTTT. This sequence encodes CASRGTGSVGEKLFF.

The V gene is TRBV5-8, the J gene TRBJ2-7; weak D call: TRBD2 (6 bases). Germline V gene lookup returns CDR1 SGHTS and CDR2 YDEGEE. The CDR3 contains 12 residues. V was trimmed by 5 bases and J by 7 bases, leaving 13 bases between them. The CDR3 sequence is CASRIVTSEQYF. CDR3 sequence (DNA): TGTGCCAGCAGAATCGTGACTAGTGAGCAGTACTTC.

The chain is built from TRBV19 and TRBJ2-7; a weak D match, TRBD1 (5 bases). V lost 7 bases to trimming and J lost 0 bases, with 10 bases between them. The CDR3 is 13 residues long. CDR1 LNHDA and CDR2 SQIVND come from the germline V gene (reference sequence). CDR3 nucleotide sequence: TGTGCCAGTAAAAGACAGAGCTCCTACGAGCAGTACTTC. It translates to CASKRQSSYEQYF.

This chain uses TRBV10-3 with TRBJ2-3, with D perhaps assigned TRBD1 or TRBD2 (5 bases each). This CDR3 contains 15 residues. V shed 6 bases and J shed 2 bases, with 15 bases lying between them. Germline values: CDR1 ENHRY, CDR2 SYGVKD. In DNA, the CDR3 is TGTGCCATCAGACCCGGGGACGGAAACACAGATACGCAGTATTTT. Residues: CAIRPGDGNTDTQYF.

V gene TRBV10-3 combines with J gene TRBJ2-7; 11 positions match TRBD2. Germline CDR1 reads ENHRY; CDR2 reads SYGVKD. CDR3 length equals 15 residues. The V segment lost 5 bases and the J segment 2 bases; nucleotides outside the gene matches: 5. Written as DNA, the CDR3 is TGTGCCATCAGTACCGGACTAGCGGGTCCCTACGAGCAGTACTTC. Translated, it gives CAISTGLAGPYEQYF.

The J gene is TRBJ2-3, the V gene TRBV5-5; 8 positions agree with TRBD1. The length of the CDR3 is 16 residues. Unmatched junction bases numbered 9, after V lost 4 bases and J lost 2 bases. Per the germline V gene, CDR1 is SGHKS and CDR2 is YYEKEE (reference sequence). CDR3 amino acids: CASSRRQGMATDTQYF. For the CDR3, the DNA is TGTGCCAGCAGCCGGCGACAGGGGATGGCCACAGATACGCAGTATTTT.